The clone carrying this TCR beta chain has at least ten counts. Its antigen is as yet unknown. Amplification of TCR beta CDR3 regions was performed using RNA transcripts as template. First-round RT-PCR of the TCR CDR3 relied on the HTBI primer set. Each CDR3 protein is one row after TCRdb ran MiXCR on the multiplex PCR reads. Of some 400,000 distinct CDR3 sequences listed, approximately 14% are singletons. Germline lookup yields CDR1 MDHEN and CDR2 SYDVKM. Trimming shortened V by 7 bases and J by 0 bases, and 13 bases separated the two germline ends. This CDR3 is built from 14 residues. Used for diagnoses were clinical symptoms, serum thyroxine and TRAb, thyroid ultrasound and orbital computed tomography. These data originate in a study of T cells in Graves' hyperthyroidism and ophthalmopathy. Study overall: At the time of initial diagnosis and before any treatment, peripheral blood was collected.

Study-wide results and caveats: Among thyroid clonotypes expanded above 0.001, most also appeared in blood. Using 13 V-J features, a model discriminated ophthalmopathy from stable hyperthyroidism.

This sequence was found in a woman in her fifties or sixties with Graves' hyperthyroidism. Sequences were obtained from blood. V gene TRBV28 combines with J gene TRBJ2-7, with no clear D. CDR3 protein: CASTGATASYEQYF. DNA for the CDR3: TGTGCCAGCACTGGTGCCACCGCCTCCTACGAGCAGTACTTC.